This TCR beta chain came from a study of blood T cell repertoires in COVID-19. Participants were aged 18 to 89 years from approximately 25 US areas. CDR1 is MDHEN, CDR2 SYDVKM, per germline. The CDR3 has 14 residues. V lost 5 bases, J lost 7 bases, and 3 bases stayed unmatched. The method was immunoSEQ multiplex PCR; TCRdb's version includes in-frame clones alone and lacks a portion of them. The sample holds under 450,000 clones, roughly 87% seen once. The clonotype originates from a woman in her forties or fifties who had recovered from COVID-19. The sequencing sample was made of PBMCs or T cells enriched from blood (not recorded which). The chain joins TRBV28 to TRBJ1-6; TRBD1 matches 9 bases. In DNA form, the CDR3 reads TGTGCCAGCAGTGTGACAGGGGGGAATTCACCCCTCCACTTT. Residues: CASSVTGGNSPLHF.